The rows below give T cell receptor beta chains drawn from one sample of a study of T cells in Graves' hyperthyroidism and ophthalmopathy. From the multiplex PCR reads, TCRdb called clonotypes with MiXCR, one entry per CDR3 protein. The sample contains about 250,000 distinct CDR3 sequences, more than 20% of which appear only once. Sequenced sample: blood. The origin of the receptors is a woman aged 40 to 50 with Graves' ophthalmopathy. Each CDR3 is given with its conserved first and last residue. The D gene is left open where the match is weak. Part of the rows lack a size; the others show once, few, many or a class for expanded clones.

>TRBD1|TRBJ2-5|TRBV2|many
CASSPGQARETQYF
TGTGCCAGCAGTCCGGGACAGGCGAGGGAGACCCAGTACTTC
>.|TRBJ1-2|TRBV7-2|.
CASSLTVGTGYTF
TGTGCCAGCAGCTTAACGGTGGGGACGGGCTACACCTTC
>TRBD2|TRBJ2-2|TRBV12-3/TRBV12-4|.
CASSLAARLAGNTGELFF
TGTGCCAGCAGTTTAGCGGCCAGACTAGCGGGAAACACCGGGGAGCTGTTTTTT
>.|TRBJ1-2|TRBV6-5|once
CASSYTGMTGYTF
TGTGCCAGCAGTTACACAGGGATGACTGGCTACACCTTC
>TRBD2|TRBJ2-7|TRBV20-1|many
CSAIQGAGVYEQYF
TGCAGTGCTATCCAAGGGGCGGGAGTCTACGAGCAGTACTTC
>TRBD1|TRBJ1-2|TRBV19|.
CASTLGTGYGYGYTF
TGTGCCAGTACCTTGGGGACAGGGTATGGGTATGGCTACACCTTC
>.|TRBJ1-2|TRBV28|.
CASSLGGLYGYTF
TGTGCCAGCAGTTTAGGGGGGCTCTATGGCTACACCTTC
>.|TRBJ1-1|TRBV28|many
CASSTNTDGANTEAFF
TGTGCCAGCAGCACAAACACGGACGGAGCGAACACTGAAGCTTTCTTT
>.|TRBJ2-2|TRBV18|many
CASSPRANTGELFF
TGTGCCAGCTCACCACGCGCAAACACCGGGGAGCTGTTTTTT
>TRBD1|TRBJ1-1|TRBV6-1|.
CASGFRDLTGVTEAFF
TGTGCCAGCGGGTTTCGTGATCTGACAGGGGTTACTGAAGCTTTCTTT
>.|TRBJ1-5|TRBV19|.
CASSITGSYPQHF
TGTGCCAGTAGTATTACGGGCAGCTACCCCCAGCATTTT
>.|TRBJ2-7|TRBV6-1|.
CASRETGLSISQYF
TGTGCCAGCAGGGAAACGGGACTGTCGATCTCGCAGTACTTC
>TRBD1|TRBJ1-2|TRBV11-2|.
CASSALTGNYGYTF
TGTGCCAGCAGCGCCTTGACAGGGAACTATGGCTACACCTTC
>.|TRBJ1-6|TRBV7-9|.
CASSWTEINSPLHF
TGTGCCAGCAGTTGGACAGAAATTAATTCACCCCTCCACTTT
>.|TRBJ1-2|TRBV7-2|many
CASSVGHPNYGYTF
TGTGCCAGCAGCGTCGGGCACCCTAACTATGGCTACACCTTC
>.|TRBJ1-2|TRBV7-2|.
CASSWVVNYGYTF
TGTGCCAGCAGCTGGGTAGTTAACTATGGCTACACCTTC
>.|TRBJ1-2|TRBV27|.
CASRTFRDPAVRGYTF
TGTGCCAGCAGAACTTTCCGGGACCCAGCCGTTCGTGGCTACACCTTC